Below are 22 T cell receptor beta chains sequenced from a single sample in a study of OX40 agonist ivuxolimab in advanced cancers. Assay used: immunoSEQ multiplex PCR; TCRdb lists only in-frame clones, some missing. Among 70,000 or so clones listed, roughly nine tenths were seen once. Sequencing used CD4+ or CD8+ T cells sorted from blood, obtained in a trial of the OX40 agonist ivuxolimab. The receptors come from an adult with an advanced solid tumor such as melanoma, head and neck, liver or kidney cancer.

The CDR3 DNA is TGTGCCAGCAGCTTAGCGGGAGGGAGGAATGAGCAGTTCTTC. It is translated as CASSLAGGRNEQFF. The V gene is TRBV7-3, the J gene TRBJ2-1, with 9 bases identical to TRBD2. The CDR3 contains 14 residues. The trim removed 2 bases at V and 7 bases at J, leaving 3 bases unmatched. CDR1 and CDR2 (germline): SGHTA, FQGTGA.

The gene calls are TRBV18 and TRBJ2-1, with D possibly TRBD1 on 5 matching bases. V was trimmed by 2 bases and J by 6 bases, leaving 20 bases between them. Germline V gene lookup returns CDR1 KGHSH and CDR2 LQKENI. The CDR3 covers 17 residues. The chain's CDR3 is CASSPMGPGHRTNEQFF. The CDR3 coding sequence is TGTGCCAGCTCACCAATGGGCCCAGGGCACCGTACCAATGAGCAGTTCTTC.

The chain joins TRBV7-6 to TRBJ1-2; D is perhaps TRBD1 (5 bases). The length of the CDR3 is 13 residues. CDR1 is SGHVS, CDR2 FNYEAQ, per germline. V shed 0 bases and J shed 5 bases, with 7 bases lying between them. CDR3 nucleotide sequence: TGTGCCAGCAGCTTAGCGCAGGGATATGGCTACACCTTC. Translation: CASSLAQGYGYTF.

This clone showed up just a few times. V usage is TRBV5-6 and J usage is TRBJ2-7, with D perhaps TRBD1 (6 bases). With 1 base removed from V and 2 bases from J, the gap between germline ends came to 7 bases. The CDR3 is 13 residues long. Germline V gives CDR1 SGHDT, CDR2 YYEEEE. The DNA for the CDR3 is TGTGCCAGCAGCTTGACAGGGACCTACGAGCAGTACTTC. Translating gives CASSLTGTYEQYF.

The chain recombines TRBV6-6 with TRBJ2-7, with D unresolved. The CDR3 has 10 residues. Germline values: CDR1 MNHNY, CDR2 SVGAGI (reference sequence). Trimming shortened V by 8 bases and J by 1 base, and 3 bases separated the two germline ends. CDR3 DNA: TGTGCCAGCGGGTCCTACGAGCAGTACTTC. It translates to CASGSYEQYF.

This rearrangement joins TRBV15 to TRBJ1-5, with a possible D match to TRBD1 (6 bases). V lost 2 bases and J 0 bases, leaving 11 bases between the germline ends. This CDR3 comprises 16 residues. CDR1 is LNHNV and CDR2 is YYDKDF in the germline V gene (reference sequence). The CDR3 region is CATSRWGQDSNQPQHF. The CDR3 DNA is TGTGCCACCAGCAGATGGGGGCAAGATAGCAATCAGCCCCAGCATTTT.

The table lists this clone with a count of one. The chain combines TRBV20-1 with TRBJ2-2; no definite D call. Trimming left V 3 bases short and J 5 bases short, with 4 bases between. CDR3 length: 11 amino acids. The V gene's germline CDR1 is DFQATT and CDR2 SNEGSKA (reference sequence). The CDR3 sequence is CSASRTGELFF. CDR3 nucleotides: TGCAGTGCTAGTAGGACCGGGGAGCTGTTTTTT.

J is TRBJ2-3 and V is TRBV5-1; 14 bases are shared with TRBD2. CDR1 SGHRS and CDR2 YFSETQ come from the germline V gene. This CDR3 has 17 amino acids. V trimming: 4 bases; J trimming: 0 bases; junction bases outside the gene matches: 4. DNA of the CDR3: TGCGCCAGCAGCACGACTAGCGGGGGGGCAAGCACAGATACGCAGTATTTT. This gives the protein CASSTTSGGASTDTQYF.

This chain joins TRBV9 and TRBJ1-3; no clear D gene. The CDR3 spans 16 residues. V was clipped by 3 bases and J by 0 bases, with 13 bases between them. CDR1 is SGDLS, CDR2 YYNGEE, per germline. The CDR3 protein is CASSASGGSSGNTIYF. The CDR3 nucleotides are TGTGCCAGCAGCGCCTCGGGAGGCAGCTCTGGAAACACCATATATTTT.

The chain uses TRBV5-1 and TRBJ2-6; D is undetermined. CDR3 length equals 16 residues. Germline CDR1 is SGHRS and CDR2 is YFSETQ. Trimming removed 4 bases at V and 0 bases at J, with 11 bases between. The CDR3: CASSPQGHSGANVLTF. CDR3 DNA: TGCGCCAGCAGCCCTCAAGGTCACTCTGGGGCCAACGTCCTGACTTTC.

This clone was detected only a few times. CDR3 residues: CASSPFAGEQDSPLHF. CDR3 DNA sequence: TGTGCCAGCTCACCATTCGCCGGGGAACAGGATTCACCCCTCCACTTT. The V and J genes are TRBV18 and TRBJ1-6; D may be TRBD1 (5 bases). V was trimmed by 2 bases and J by 8 bases, leaving 16 bases between them. The germline gives CDR1 KGHSH, CDR2 LQKENI. The CDR3 runs to 16 residues.

This clone was seen once. The V call is TRBV7-2, the J call TRBJ1-6, with 7 bases aligning to TRBD1. Trimming at V came to 6 bases and at J to 8 bases, leaving 13 bases not matched to a gene. Looked up from germline, CDR1 is SGHTA and CDR2 is FQGNSA. The CDR3 is 16 amino acids. The CDR3 sequence is CASSGTARGGHSPLHF. CDR3 DNA sequence: TGTGCCAGCAGTGGGACAGCTCGCGGTGGACATTCACCCCTCCACTTT.

The chain links TRBV11-2 to TRBJ2-5; no clear D. In germline, CDR1 is SGHAT, CDR2 FQNNGV. The CDR3 sequence is 16 residues long. Trimming stripped 1 base from V and 0 bases from J, with 12 bases between. The CDR3 DNA reads as TGTGCCAGCAGCTTAGGTGGACGATCGTACCAAGAGACCCAGTACTTC. Protein: CASSLGGRSYQETQYF.

CDR3 sequence (DNA): TGTGCCAGCAGTTTGGGACAGGGCGCGAACACCGGGGAGCTGTTTTTT. Residues: CASSLGQGANTGELFF. The rearrangement links TRBV11-1 to TRBJ2-2, with 9 bases lining up with TRBD1. The CDR3 consists of 16 residues. Germline trimming cut 6 bases from V and 0 bases from J; bases unmatched to any gene: 5. Germline V gives CDR1 SGHAT, CDR2 FQDESV (reference sequence).

V is TRBV7-9 and J is TRBJ1-2, with 8 positions matching TRBD1. Germline V CDR1 and CDR2: SEHNR, FQNEAQ (reference sequence). J gave up 7 bases and V 2 bases, and 6 bases lay outside the gene matches. This CDR3 comprises 14 residues. CDR3 nucleotides: TGTGCCAGCAGCTTATCTCAGGGGGCTCGTGGCTACACCTTC. It codes for CASSLSQGARGYTF.

This chain links TRBV6-1 with TRBJ1-2; a possible D gene is TRBD1 (5 bases). The CDR3 is 12 residues long. The V gene lost 5 bases and the J gene lost 4 bases, with 8 bases spanning the gap. The germline V gene encodes CDR1 MNHNS and CDR2 SASEGT. The CDR3 loop reads CASSQGPYGYTF. CDR3 coding DNA: TGTGCCAGCAGTCAGGGTCCCTATGGCTACACCTTC.

In regard to this clone: This same CDR3 is encoded by further DNA sequences in the sample. The chain uses TRBV6-5 and TRBJ2-5; D is ambiguous. The CDR3 runs to 14 residues. The germline V gene has CDR1 MNHEY and CDR2 SVGAGI. Trimming took off 0 bases at V and 2 bases at J, with 7 bases between the two ends. The DNA of the CDR3 is TGTGCCAGCAGTTACTCGACCTTACAAGAGACCCAGTACTTC. Translating it yields CASSYSTLQETQYF.

V usage is TRBV5-1 and J usage is TRBJ2-3, with D unresolved. V dropped 2 bases and J dropped 2 bases, with 9 bases sitting between them. The CDR3 has 14 amino acids. CDR1 is SGHRS, CDR2 YFSETQ, per germline. CDR3: CASSLMTATDTQYF. CDR3 DNA sequence: TGCGCCAGCAGCTTAATGACTGCCACAGATACGCAGTATTTT.

The chain joins TRBV28 to TRBJ1-1; D gene ambiguous. The CDR3 has 14 residues. Germline loops: CDR1 MDHEN, CDR2 SYDVKM. V was clipped by 5 bases and J by 3 bases, with 13 bases between them. CDR3 bases: TGTGCCAGCAGTCTTATCTATGGGGACACTGAAGCTTTCTTT. This gives the protein CASSLIYGDTEAFF.

The chain has TRBV2 and TRBJ2-2; no clear D. Deletions cut 3 bases from V and 7 bases from J, with 12 bases between. The CDR3 sequence is 14 residues long. Germline V gene lookup returns CDR1 SNHLY and CDR2 FYNNEI. CDR3: CASSESSRSGELFF. CDR3 nucleotide sequence: TGTGCCAGCAGTGAGTCGTCTAGAAGCGGGGAGCTGTTTTTT.

The CDR3 loop is CASSQGAKTQYF. In nucleotides, the CDR3 is TGTGCCAGCAGCCAGGGGGCCAAGACCCAGTACTTC. This chain connects TRBV2 to TRBJ2-5; TRBD1 agrees at 8 bases. Trimming at V came to 6 bases and at J to 6 bases, leaving 3 bases not matched to a gene. CDR1 is SNHLY and CDR2 is FYNNEI in the germline V gene. This CDR3 has 12 amino acids.

The rearrangement joins TRBV28 to TRBJ2-5, with 10 bases lining up with TRBD2. This CDR3 is built from 18 residues. V shed 7 bases, J shed 5 bases, and the junction held 19 bases outside the gene matches. The V gene's germline CDR1 is MDHEN and CDR2 SYDVKM. In DNA form, the CDR3 reads TGTGCCAGCAAACGGGAGTCTAGCGGGAGATGGGGTGTCGAGACCCAGTACTTC. Its translation is CASKRESSGRWGVETQYF. The complete variable domain, with remaining parts taken from reference TRBV28 and TRBJ2-5, reads DVKVTQSSRYLVKRTGEKVFLECVQDMDHENMFWYRQDPGLGLRLIYFSYDVKMKEKGDIPEGYSVSREKKERFSLILESASTNQTSMYLCASKRESSGRWGVETQYFGPGTRLLVL.